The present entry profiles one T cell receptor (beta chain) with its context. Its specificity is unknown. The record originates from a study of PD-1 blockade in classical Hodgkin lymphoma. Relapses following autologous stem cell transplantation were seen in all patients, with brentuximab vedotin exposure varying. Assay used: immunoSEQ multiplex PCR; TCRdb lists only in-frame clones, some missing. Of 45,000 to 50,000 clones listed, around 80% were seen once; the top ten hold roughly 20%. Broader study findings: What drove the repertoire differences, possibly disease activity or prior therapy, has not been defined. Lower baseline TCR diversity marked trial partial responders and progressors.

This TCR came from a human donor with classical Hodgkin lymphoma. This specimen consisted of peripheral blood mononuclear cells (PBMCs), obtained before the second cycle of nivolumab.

The CDR3 region is CASSLQQGAGETQYF. The CDR3 region has the DNA TGTGCCAGCAGCCTTCAACAGGGGGCGGGGGAGACCCAGTACTTC. V is TRBV5-4 and J is TRBJ2-5; 9 nucleotides align to TRBD1. Germline trimming cut 4 bases from V and 5 bases from J; bases unmatched to any gene: 9. In germline, CDR1 is SGHNT, CDR2 YYREEE (reference sequence). The CDR3 runs to 15 residues.